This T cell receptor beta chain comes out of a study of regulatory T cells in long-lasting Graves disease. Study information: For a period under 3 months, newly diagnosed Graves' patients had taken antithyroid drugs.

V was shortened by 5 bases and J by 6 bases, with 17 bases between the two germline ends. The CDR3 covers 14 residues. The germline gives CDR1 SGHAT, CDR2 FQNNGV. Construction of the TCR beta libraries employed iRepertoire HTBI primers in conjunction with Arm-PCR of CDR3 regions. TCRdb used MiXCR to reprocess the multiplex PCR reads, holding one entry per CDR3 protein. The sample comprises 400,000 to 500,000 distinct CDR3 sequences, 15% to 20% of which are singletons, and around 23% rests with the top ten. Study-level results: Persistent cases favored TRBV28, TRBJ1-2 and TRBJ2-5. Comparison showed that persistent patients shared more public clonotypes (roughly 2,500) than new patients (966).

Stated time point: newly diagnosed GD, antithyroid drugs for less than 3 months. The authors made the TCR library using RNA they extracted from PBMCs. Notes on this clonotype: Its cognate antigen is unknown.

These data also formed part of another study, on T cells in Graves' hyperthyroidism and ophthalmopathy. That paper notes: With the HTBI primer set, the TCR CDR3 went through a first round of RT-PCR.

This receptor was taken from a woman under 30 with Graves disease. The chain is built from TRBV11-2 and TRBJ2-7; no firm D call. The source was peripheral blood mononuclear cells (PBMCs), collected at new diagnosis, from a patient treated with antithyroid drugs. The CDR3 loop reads CASSPHGQAGEQYF. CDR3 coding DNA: TGTGCCAGCAGCCCACACGGTCAGGCCGGCGAGCAGTACTTC.